One sample yielded the 32 T cell receptor beta chains listed below, sequenced in a study of OX40 agonist ivuxolimab in advanced cancers. Clones were read by immunoSEQ multiplex PCR, and TCRdb kept only the in-frame ones, dropping some. The sample lists fewer than 85,000 clones, about four fifths occurring once. This material consisted of CD4+ or CD8+ T cells sorted from blood, taken in a trial of the OX40 agonist ivuxolimab. All receptors derive from an adult with an advanced solid tumor such as melanoma, head and neck, liver or kidney cancer.

The chain links TRBV7-2 to TRBJ2-5, with unresolved D. V was shortened by 4 bases and J by 1 base, with 13 bases between the two germline ends. This CDR3 has 15 amino acids. The germline gives CDR1 SGHTA, CDR2 FQGNSA. CDR3 loop: CASSSRWPAQETQYF. CDR3 DNA sequence: TGTGCCAGCAGCTCTCGTTGGCCAGCCCAAGAGACCCAGTACTTC.

The chain carries TRBV7-9 and TRBJ2-5; 10 bases map to TRBD2. CDR3 size: 14 residues. CDR1 is SEHNR, CDR2 FQNEAQ, per germline (reference sequence). After removal of 1 base from V and 10 bases from J, the junction contained 6 bases not matched to a gene. The CDR3 DNA is TGTGCCAGCAGCTTAGTCGGGGTAGCGGGGGGCCAGTACTTC. Translated: CASSLVGVAGGQYF.

In this sample, this clone turned up many times. Other DNA sequences in this specimen translate into the identical CDR3. The chain carries TRBV10-3 and TRBJ2-7, with 8 positions matching TRBD2. This CDR3 is 12 amino acids long. CDR1 ENHRY and CDR2 SYGVKD come from the germline V gene. The trim removed 7 bases at V and 4 bases at J, leaving 3 bases unmatched. The CDR3 sequence is CAITGGGYEQYF. The CDR3 region has the DNA TGTGCCATCACCGGGGGGGGATACGAGCAGTACTTC.

The chain recombines TRBV6-5 with TRBJ2-5; D remains unclear. Germline loops: CDR1 MNHEY, CDR2 SVGAGI. The CDR3 has 14 residues. Trimming stripped 7 bases from V and 1 base from J, with 13 bases between. CDR3 sequence (DNA): TGTGCCAGCAAAAGACGCCAAACCCAAGAGACCCAGTACTTC. This codes for CASKRRQTQETQYF.

V usage is TRBV11-2 and J usage is TRBJ2-7; tentative D call: TRBD1 (6 bases). Germline CDR1 SGHAT, CDR2 FQNNGV. The CDR3 has 13 residues. With 1 base removed from V and 3 bases from J, the gap between germline ends came to 7 bases. The CDR3 region is CASSLGDNYEQYF. The CDR3 bases are TGTGCCAGCAGCTTAGGGGACAACTACGAGCAGTACTTC.

The CDR3 bases are TGTGCCAGCAGTTCCGGGGGGAGGGGGCTTGATACGCAGTATTTT. This codes for CASSSGGRGLDTQYF. The J gene is TRBJ2-3, the V gene TRBV28, with D possibly being TRBD1 or TRBD2 (7 bases each). Germline loops: CDR1 MDHEN, CDR2 SYDVKM. CDR3 length: 15 residues. With 4 bases removed from V and 6 bases from J, the gap between germline ends came to 17 bases. Combining the CDR3 with reference TRBV28 and TRBJ2-3 gives the whole variable domain DVKVTQSSRYLVKRTGEKVFLECVQDMDHENMFWYRQDPGLGLRLIYFSYDVKMKEKGDIPEGYSVSREKKERFSLILESASTNQTSMYLCASSSGGRGLDTQYFGPGTRLTVL.

This chain joins TRBV19 and TRBJ1-5; no firm D call. V lost 3 bases to trimming and J lost 5 bases, with 8 bases between them. The CDR3 runs to 13 residues. The germline V gene has CDR1 LNHDA and CDR2 SQIVND (reference sequence). The DNA for the CDR3 is TGTGCCAGTAGTATTTTCTCGGATCAGCCCCAGCATTTT. Translation gives CASSIFSDQPQHF.

CDR3 DNA: TGTGCCAGCTCACCTAGGACAGGGAACGACTACGAGCAGTACTTC. This gives the protein CASSPRTGNDYEQYF. The chain carries TRBV18 and TRBJ2-7; 8 bases line up with TRBD1. V was pared by 3 bases and J by 3 bases, with 7 bases of the junction left unmatched. Germline loops: CDR1 KGHSH, CDR2 LQKENI. This CDR3 has 15 residues. The full variable domain, with the rest looked up from reference TRBV18 and TRBJ2-7, is NAGVMQNPRHLVRRRGQEARLRCSPMKGHSHVYWYRQLPEEGLKFMVYLQKENIIDESGMPKERFSAEFPKEGPSILRIQQVVRGDSAAYFCASSPRTGNDYEQYFGPGTRLTVT.

The chain employs TRBV7-9 and TRBJ1-6; 8 nucleotides align to TRBD1. Looked up from germline, CDR1 is SEHNR and CDR2 is FQNEAQ (reference sequence). With 5 bases clipped from V and 9 bases from J, the junction kept 6 bases outside the gene matches. The CDR3 contains 14 residues. DNA for the CDR3: TGTGCCAGCAGCCCCGGACAGGGAGGTTCACCCCTCCACTTT. Protein sequence: CASSPGQGGSPLHF.

By its share, this clone is medium-sized. The gene calls are TRBV5-1 and TRBJ2-7; 8 bases are a match to TRBD1. V was clipped by 0 bases and J by 6 bases; unmatched bases: 5. CDR3 length: 14 residues. The germline gives CDR1 SGHRS, CDR2 YFSETQ. This CDR3 reads CASSLVGQGVEQYF. The CDR3 bases are TGCGCCAGCAGCTTGGTAGGACAGGGCGTCGAGCAGTACTTC.

J is TRBJ1-5 and V is TRBV12-5; D is ambiguous. This CDR3 has 16 residues. Germline CDR1 reads LGHNT; CDR2 reads FRNRAP. Trimming pared 1 base from V and 4 bases from J, leaving 14 bases between. CDR3 loop: CASGLGVRHPNQPQHF. CDR3 bases: TGTGCTAGTGGTTTGGGGGTTAGACACCCAAATCAGCCCCAGCATTTT.

The rearrangement uses TRBV7-9 and TRBJ2-2; tentative D call: TRBD2 (5 bases). The ends were cut back, 3 bases at V and 7 bases at J, with 9 bases in the middle. CDR1 and CDR2 (germline): SEHNR, FQNEAQ (reference sequence). CDR3 length: 13 amino acids. CDR3 in DNA: TGTGCCAGCAGCTTGCGGGTCTTCGGGGAGCTGTTTTTT. Its protein is CASSLRVFGELFF.

This chain links TRBV11-2 with TRBJ2-7; 7 positions match TRBD2. CDR1 and CDR2 from the germline V gene are SGHAT and FQNNGV. The V gene end was trimmed by 2 bases and the J gene end by 7 bases; junction bases not matched to a gene: 14. The CDR3 is made up of 16 amino acids. The CDR3 sequence is CASSLWLLAAPGEQYF. The CDR3 coding sequence is TGTGCCAGCAGCTTATGGCTCCTAGCGGCCCCGGGGGAGCAGTACTTC.

This clone has just one count. The chain uses TRBV5-6 and TRBJ2-7, with 8 bases aligning to TRBD1. The J segment lost 2 bases and the V segment lost 4 bases, leaving 5 bases of the junction unmatched. Germline loops: CDR1 SGHDT, CDR2 YYEEEE. The CDR3 consists of 14 residues. The CDR3 reads CASSKGQAPYEQYF. The CDR3 DNA sequence: TGTGCCAGCAGCAAGGGACAGGCCCCCTACGAGCAGTACTTC.

J is TRBJ1-5 and V is TRBV4-3; 8 positions match TRBD1. The CDR3 extends over 16 amino acids. Germline CDR1 reads LGHNA; CDR2 reads YSLEER. V lost 2 bases, J lost 4 bases, and 7 bases stayed unmatched. The CDR3 sequence: CASSQSNTGGNQPQHF. CDR3 nucleotides: TGCGCCAGCAGCCAATCCAATACAGGGGGAAATCAGCCCCAGCATTTT.

This clone has only a few counts. The chain employs TRBV7-9 and TRBJ2-2; 7 nucleotides align to TRBD1. CDR1 SEHNR and CDR2 FQNEAQ come from the germline V gene (reference sequence). The trim removed 3 bases at V and 5 bases at J, leaving 6 bases unmatched. This CDR3 comprises 15 residues. The CDR3 reads CASSFDRDGTGELFF. The DNA for the CDR3 is TGTGCCAGCAGCTTCGACAGGGATGGGACCGGGGAGCTGTTTTTT.

The V call is TRBV7-8, the J call TRBJ1-1, with 8 bases fitting TRBD1. The trim removed 4 bases at V and 7 bases at J, leaving 5 bases unmatched. Looked up from germline, CDR1 is SGHVS and CDR2 is FQNEAQ. This CDR3 has 13 amino acids. The DNA of the CDR3 is TGTGCCAGCAGCTCCAGGGGGCCGATTGAAGCTTTCTTT. Translated, it gives CASSSRGPIEAFF.

This clone was seen only once. The chain has TRBV7-3 and TRBJ2-3, with 7 nucleotides matching TRBD2. Trimming removed 5 bases from V and 6 bases from J; junction bases left unmatched: 11. Germline assignment: CDR1 SGHTA and CDR2 FQGTGA. The CDR3 totals 15 residues. This CDR3 is CASSDTPSGWDTQYF. CDR3 DNA sequence: TGTGCCAGCAGCGACACGCCTAGCGGCTGGGATACGCAGTATTTT.

The J gene is TRBJ2-7, the V gene TRBV28; D is possibly TRBD1 (6 bases). V lost 4 bases and J 11 bases, leaving 12 bases between the germline ends. Germline V gene data show CDR1 as MDHEN and CDR2 as SYDVKM. The CDR3 sequence is 11 residues long. As DNA, the CDR3 is TGTGCCAGCAGTTCCCGACAGGAGAAGTACTTC. It encodes CASSSRQEKYF.

The genes are TRBV5-8 and TRBJ2-3, with a weak D call TRBD1 (5 bases). In germline, CDR1 is SGHTS, CDR2 YDEGEE. The V and J ends lost 2 bases and 0 bases respectively, with 16 bases between them. The CDR3 loop spans 17 amino acids. DNA for the CDR3: TGTGCCAGCAGCTTTACTTACAGGTCTTCTAGCACAGATACGCAGTATTTT. Its protein product is CASSFTYRSSSTDTQYF.

The rearrangement links TRBV5-6 to TRBJ1-3; TRBD1 is a possible D gene (6 bases). The germline V gene has CDR1 SGHDT and CDR2 YYEEEE. The germline V and J ends were trimmed by 1 base and 0 bases, with 14 bases remaining between them. CDR3 length: 17 amino acids. The CDR3 sequence is CASSLPPGVSSGNTIYF. The CDR3 bases are TGTGCCAGCAGCTTGCCCCCAGGGGTCTCCTCTGGAAACACCATATATTTT. The entire variable domain, with the rest obtained from reference TRBV5-6 and TRBJ1-3, is as follows: DAGVTQSPTHLIKTRGQQVTLRCSPKSGHDTVSWYQQALGQGPQFIFQYYEEEERQRGNFPDRFSGHQFPNYSSELNVNALLLGDSALYLCASSLPPGVSSGNTIYFGEGSWLTVV.

CDR3 in DNA: TGCGCCAGCAGCCACCACGGGGAGGGAGCCTCCTACGAGCAGTACTTC. Residues: CASSHHGEGASYEQYF. The chain combines TRBV4-1 with TRBJ2-7, with 7 bases lining up with TRBD2. V trimming: 3 bases; J trimming: 0 bases; junction bases outside the gene matches: 8. CDR1 and CDR2 (germline): MGHRA, YSYEKL. CDR3 length: 16 residues.

This sequence joins TRBV7-2 and TRBJ2-2; D is ambiguous. The germline V and J ends were trimmed by 1 base and 2 bases, with 8 bases remaining between them. Germline lookup yields CDR1 SGHTA and CDR2 FQGNSA. The CDR3 spans 15 residues. The CDR3 reads CASSLGLHNTGELFF. CDR3 nucleotides: TGTGCCAGCAGCTTAGGACTTCATAACACCGGGGAGCTGTTTTTT.

The V and J genes are TRBV5-5 and TRBJ1-5; perhaps TRBD1 as D (6 bases). The V gene lost 2 bases and the J gene lost 0 bases, with 18 bases spanning the gap. The CDR3 length is 18 residues. Germline V gene data show CDR1 as SGHKS and CDR2 as YYEKEE (reference sequence). DNA for the CDR3: TGTGCCAGCAGCTTATTAATGACGGGGGCCTTTAGCAATCAGCCCCAGCATTTT. Amino acid sequence: CASSLLMTGAFSNQPQHF.

With respect to this clone: A junction end diverges from the germline sequence, so it may reflect a read error. The chain couples TRBV9 to TRBJ2-3; maybe TRBD2 (6 bases). The germline CDR1 and CDR2 sequences are SGDLS and YYNGEE. CDR3 length: 15 residues. The CDR3 nucleotides read TGTGCCAGCAGCGTAGATGCGGGGAGCAAAGATACGCAGTATTTT. Its translation: CASSVDAGSKDTQYF.

This rearrangement joins TRBV28 to TRBJ2-7; the match to TRBD2 covers 7 bases. CDR1 and CDR2 (germline): MDHEN, SYDVKM. With 5 bases clipped from V and 3 bases from J, the junction kept 4 bases outside the gene matches. This CDR3 is built from 13 residues. The CDR3: CASSLGRRYEQYF. CDR3 sequence (DNA): TGTGCCAGCAGTCTCGGGAGGCGCTACGAGCAGTACTTC.

This chain links TRBV28 with TRBJ2-3, with 8 bases lining up with TRBD2. V lost 8 bases and J lost 2; bases outside the gene matches: 9. Germline V gene lookup returns CDR1 MDHEN and CDR2 SYDVKM. CDR3 size: 15 residues. CDR3 sequence (DNA): TGTGCCAGCCAGCTGGCGGGAGGACCCACAGATACGCAGTATTTT. This gives the protein CASQLAGGPTDTQYF.

This chain links TRBV28 with TRBJ1-4; 12 bases map to TRBD1. CDR1 and CDR2 (germline): MDHEN, SYDVKM. The V and J ends lost 2 bases and 4 bases, in that order; junction bases with no gene match: 17. The CDR3 has 21 residues. The CDR3 is CASSLPRVLGTGGTGNEKLFF. The CDR3 DNA follows: TGTGCCAGCAGTTTACCGCGGGTACTCGGGACAGGGGGCACGGGTAATGAAAAACTGTTTTTT.

The V gene is TRBV29-1, the J gene TRBJ1-2; D possibly corresponds to TRBD1 (5 bases). Germline V gene lookup returns CDR1 SQVTM and CDR2 ANQGSEA. V gave up 2 bases and J gave up 6 bases, with 13 bases separating them. CDR3 length equals 13 residues. CDR3 sequence (DNA): TGCAGCGTTGAATGGGAGAGGGGTAATGGCTACACCTTC. Amino acids: CSVEWERGNGYTF.

The V call is TRBV5-1, the J call TRBJ1-4, with D perhaps matching TRBD1 (5 bases). The CDR3 is 14 residues long. V lost 7 bases, J lost 3 bases, and 13 bases lay in between. CDR1 SGHRS and CDR2 YFSETQ come from the germline V gene. CDR3 DNA sequence: TGCGCCAGCGCCCTGGGGCCGGCTAATGAAAAACTGTTTTTT. As protein: CASALGPANEKLFF.

The V call is TRBV28, the J call TRBJ1-1; D unclear. CDR1 MDHEN and CDR2 SYDVKM come from the germline V gene. The CDR3 consists of 14 residues. The V gene lost 6 bases and the J gene lost 3 bases, with 14 bases spanning the gap. The CDR3 region has the DNA TGTGCCAGCAGCTCCTTGGCTGGGGACACTGAAGCTTTCTTT. Translated, it gives CASSSLAGDTEAFF.

V is TRBV7-9 and J is TRBJ1-4, with a possible D match to TRBD1 (5 bases). Germline V gene sequence: CDR1 SEHNR, CDR2 FQNEAQ (reference sequence). The CDR3 runs to 15 residues. V lost 1 base and J lost 8, with 14 bases in between. The CDR3 region has the DNA TGTGCCAGCAGCTTAGGGGGATCGGCAGGGGAAAAACTGTTTTTT. Translating gives CASSLGGSAGEKLFF.